These T cell receptor beta chains were read from a single sample in a study of T cells in localized non-small cell lung cancer. Sequencing used immunoSEQ multiplex PCR; TCRdb keeps in-frame clones, though not all of them. The sample records under 40,000 clones, around four fifths being singletons. The sequences come from peripheral blood, collected before any cancer treatment. These TCRs come from a male donor older than 55 with stage II squamous cell lung carcinoma. CDR3s include the opening cysteine and the closing phenylalanine or tryptophan. D genes are given only for firm matches. For some rows the clone size is stated as once, few or many, or as a class when expanded; others skip it.

d_gene | j_gene | v_gene | abundance | CDR3aa | CDR3nt
- | TRBJ2-5 | TRBV11-3 | - | CASSYRSEAETQYF | TGTGCCAGCAGCTACCGTTCCGAGGCGGAGACCCAGTACTTC
TRBD2 | TRBJ2-1 | TRBV5-1 | - | CASSLGLAGGPSSYNEQFF | TGCGCCAGCAGCCTCGGACTAGCGGGGGGACCAAGCTCCTACAATGAGCAGTTCTTC
- | TRBJ1-1 | TRBV5-4 | - | CASSLDMGRLNTEAFF | TGTGCCAGCAGCTTGGATATGGGGAGATTGAACACTGAAGCTTTCTTT
- | TRBJ1-1 | TRBV11-1 | medium-sized | CASSFPGSNTEAFF | TGTGCCAGCAGCTTTCCAGGGTCCAACACTGAAGCTTTCTTT
- | TRBJ1-4 | TRBV13 | - | CASSLGLVARKLFF | TGTGCCAGCAGCCTGGGACTTGTAGCCCGAAAACTGTTTTTT
- | TRBJ1-2 | TRBV15 | - | CATSRDGGIGYTF | TGTGCCACCAGCAGAGACGGGGGAATTGGCTACACCTTC
- | TRBJ2-7 | TRBV6-6 | once | CASSYSSQGIGGQYF | TGTGCCAGCAGTTACTCGTCGCAGGGGATCGGTGGGCAGTACTTC
- | TRBJ1-1 | TRBV7-2 | - | CASSPGPGGNTEAFF | TGTGCCAGCAGCCCAGGGCCGGGGGGGAACACTGAAGCTTTCTTT
- | TRBJ2-5 | TRBV4-3 | - | CASSQELAEETQYF | TGCGCCAGCAGCCAAGAGTTGGCCGAAGAGACCCAGTACTTC
- | TRBJ1-5 | TRBV19 | - | CASSISPSGRSNQPQHF | TGTGCCAGTAGTATATCCCCCTCCGGACGAAGCAATCAGCCCCAGCATTTT
- | TRBJ2-7 | TRBV4-1 | few | CASSRGTATYEQYF | TGCGCCAGCAGCCGCGGGACGGCAACCTACGAGCAGTACTTC
- | TRBJ1-6 | TRBV4-3 | - | CASSQDLRLDYNSPLHF | TGCGCCAGCAGCCAAGATTTACGGTTGGACTATAATTCACCCCTCCACTTT
- | TRBJ2-7 | TRBV19 | - | CASSTPPGEQYF | TGTGCCAGTAGTACCCCCCCGGGCGAGCAGTACTTC
TRBD1 | TRBJ2-5 | TRBV5-1 | - | CASSTGQGAVSETQYF | TGCGCCAGCAGCACCGGACAGGGGGCGGTTTCGGAGACCCAGTACTTC
- | TRBJ2-7 | TRBV5-1 | - | CASSLAGFYEQYF | TGCGCCAGCAGCTTGGCAGGGTTCTACGAGCAGTACTTC
TRBD2 | TRBJ2-7 | TRBV10-3 | - | CAISERGLAGLYEQYF | TGTGCCATCAGTGAGAGGGGACTAGCGGGGCTTTACGAGCAGTACTTC
- | TRBJ2-5 | TRBV7-7 | - | CASSRGGSGETQYF | TGTGCTAGCAGCCGCGGAGGGAGCGGAGAGACCCAGTACTTC
- | TRBJ2-7 | TRBV5-1 | - | CASSLADSLEQYF | TGCGCCAGCAGCTTGGCCGACAGCCTCGAGCAGTACTTC
- | TRBJ2-7 | TRBV5-1 | - | CASNPGPPSYEQYF | TGCGCCAGCAACCCGGGACCCCCTTCCTACGAGCAGTACTTC
- | TRBJ1-4 | TRBV25-1 | - | CASSEGRGRGEKLFF | TGTGCCAGCAGTGAAGGAAGAGGGCGTGGTGAAAAACTGTTTTTT
- | TRBJ1-4 | TRBV7-6 | - | CASRRRGAWENEKLFF | TGTGCCAGCAGGCGGCGGGGGGCCTGGGAGAATGAAAAACTGTTTTTT
- | TRBJ1-6 | TRBV5-1 | - | CASSLGPGNSPLHF | TGCGCCAGCAGCTTGGGTCCCGGAAATTCACCCCTCCACTTT
- | TRBJ1-1 | TRBV6-1 | - | CASSGTGGTEAFF | TGTGCCAGCAGTGGGACTGGGGGGACTGAAGCTTTCTTT
TRBD1 | TRBJ1-5 | TRBV28 | - | CASSLHRDRVNQPQHF | TGTGCCAGCAGCCTCCACCGGGACAGGGTCAATCAGCCCCAGCATTTT
TRBD2 | TRBJ2-1 | TRBV7-2 | - | CASSPSLAGGEQFF | TGTGCCAGCAGCCCCTCACTAGCGGGAGGTGAGCAGTTCTTC
- | TRBJ2-1 | TRBV6-6 | - | CASSGAQPRSYNEQFF | TGTGCCAGCAGTGGCGCCCAGCCCCGATCCTACAATGAGCAGTTCTTC
- | TRBJ1-2 | TRBV7-3 | - | CASSLSQGGGYTF | TGTGCCAGCAGCCTTAGCCAGGGTGGCGGCTACACCTTC
- | TRBJ2-5 | TRBV9 | - | CASSVEGYPETQYF | TGTGCCAGCAGCGTAGAAGGCTACCCAGAGACCCAGTACTTC
- | TRBJ1-3 | TRBV2 | - | CASSVEDYSGNTIYF | TGTGCCAGCAGTGTGGAGGATTACTCTGGAAACACCATATATTTT
TRBD2 | TRBJ2-1 | TRBV19 | - | CASSIRRTSGIEQFF | TGTGCCAGTAGTATTCGTAGGACTAGCGGGATTGAGCAGTTCTTC
- | TRBJ2-7 | TRBV2 | - | CASVLEGSGYEQYF | TGTGCCAGCGTTCTTGAGGGTAGCGGTTACGAGCAGTACTTC
- | TRBJ2-2 | TRBV30 | - | CAWSPTRELFF | TGTGCCTGGAGTCCCACCCGGGAGCTGTTTTTT
- | TRBJ1-3 | TRBV9 | - | CASSLSGIGNTIYF | TGTGCCAGCAGCCTCAGTGGTATTGGGAACACCATATATTTT
- | TRBJ2-3 | TRBV12-5 | few | CASGLVGVTQYF | TGTGCTAGTGGTTTGGTAGGGGTAACGCAGTATTTT
- | TRBJ1-4 | TRBV18 | - | CASSPSAPRGGTNEKLFF | TGTGCCAGCTCCCCCAGTGCCCCCAGAGGGGGAACTAATGAAAAACTGTTTTTT
- | TRBJ2-1 | TRBV10-3 | - | CAISLGTSNEQFF | TGTGCCATCAGCCTTGGGACTTCCAATGAGCAGTTCTTC
- | TRBJ1-5 | TRBV30 | - | CAWSVADLSNQPQHF | TGTGCCTGGAGTGTTGCAGACCTATCAAATCAGCCCCAGCATTTT
TRBD1 | TRBJ1-1 | TRBV7-9 | - | CASSRTGQVNTEAFF | TGTGCCAGCAGCCGAACGGGACAGGTCAACACTGAAGCTTTCTTT
TRBD1 | TRBJ1-4 | TRBV29-1 | - | CSVDRQGGSKLFF | TGCAGCGTGGATCGACAGGGGGGATCAAAACTGTTTTTT
- | TRBJ2-7 | TRBV7-2 | - | CASSRNGGTGAYEQYF | TGTGCCAGCAGCCGAAATGGCGGAACCGGGGCCTACGAGCAGTACTTC
- | TRBJ1-2 | TRBV5-6 | - | CASSRNRDGYTF | TGTGCCAGCAGCCGAAACAGGGACGGCTACACCTTC